The entry that follows covers one T cell receptor (beta chain) sequence. No antigen is known for it. Only Caucasian adults living in Nashville, Tennessee made up the donor group. This sample is drawn from a study of shared clonotypes between healthy human individuals. V gave up 0 bases and J gave up 0 bases, with 10 bases separating them. The CDR3 length is 16 residues. Germline V gene data show CDR1 as MGHRA and CDR2 as YSYEKL. Approximately 220 ng DNA, around 30,000 T cell genomes, went into each sorted-subset replicate PCR. Some clones are missing from TCRdb's copy, which holds only in-frame ones; the method was immunoSEQ multiplex PCR. This table holds roughly 700,000 clones, around 90% found once. Study results and caveats: In general, naive subsets displayed greater estimated richness than memory subsets did. All-four-donor shared clonotypes had higher generation probabilities than non-shared clonotypes did.

The chain recombines TRBV4-1 with TRBJ2-3; D perhaps matches TRBD2 (6 bases). Sequencing was carried out using memory CD8+ T cells from PBMCs. Subset noted: CD45RO+ cells pooled with CCR7-negative TemRA cells. The clonotype was recovered from a man aged 18-30 years in good health. Some clones in this sample may be carry-over from other donors' samples. Here the CDR3 reads CASSQELGTSTDTQYF. As DNA, the CDR3 is TGCGCCAGCAGCCAAGAGCTCGGGACTAGCACAGATACGCAGTATTTT.